This record covers a single TCR beta chain. The junction departs from germline at one end; a sequencing error may be responsible. This entry is derived from a study of OX40 agonist ivuxolimab in advanced cancers. The CDR3 loop spans 17 amino acids. Germline CDR1 SGHAT, CDR2 FQNNGV. TCRdb keeps only in-frame clones here, not all; method: immunoSEQ multiplex PCR. The data hold about 14,000 clones, with about 90% observed a single time. The sequenced sample was CD4+ or CD8+ T cells sorted from blood, obtained in a trial of the OX40 agonist ivuxolimab. This chain joins TRBV11-2 and TRBJ1-6, with D uncertain. The clonotype comes from an adult with an advanced solid tumor such as melanoma, head and neck, liver or kidney cancer. The CDR3 nucleotides are TGTGCCAGCAGCTTATACGGAGACCCCGCCGGATATTCACCCCCCCACTTT. Translating gives CASSLYGDPAGYSPPHF.